The T cell receptor (beta chain) under discussion was sequenced for a study of blood T cells in healthy people across ages. V was clipped by 1 base and J by 3 bases, with 10 bases between them. This CDR3 comprises 15 residues. Germline-derived CDR1 and CDR2 are MNHNS and SASEGT. Sample-barcoded 5' priming and a J-beta primer mix drove a second PCR of roughly 6 to 12 cycles. TCRdb re-called the 5' RACE reads with MiXCR, one entry per CDR3 protein. The table records 1,800,000 or so distinct CDR3 sequences, more than 35% of them present only once. The sample, roughly 9.1 milliliters of peripheral blood, was drawn from each donor.

Source material: blood. This receptor was obtained from a human donor in good health. This sequence joins TRBV6-1 and TRBJ2-4; D possibly corresponds to TRBD2 (6 bases). The CDR3 sequence: CASSEEGTGKNIQYF. CDR3 bases: TGTGCCAGCAGTGAAGAGGGGACTGGCAAAAACATTCAGTACTTC.